These 4 T cell receptor beta chains originate from one sample sequenced in a study of CD8+CD57+ T cells in acquired aplastic anemia (dated by TCRdb to 2016 to 2019). The patients picked for sequencing were ones in whom flow cytometry had shown an expansion of CD8+CD57+ cells. Sequencing relied on an Illumina HiSeq 2000. Genomic DNA was used as template for profiling of TCR beta VDJ combinations and CDR3 sequences. The public reads were reprocessed in TCRdb via fastp at Q25 and MiXCR, keeping in-frame beta chains. Identical CDR3 proteins give one entry, which carries the most common genes and DNA. The sample data list about 260,000 distinct CDR3 sequences, and approximately 82% of these were observed just once. Of the sample, less than 50% falls within the top ten clones. The sequencing sample was made of sorted CD4+, CD8+, or CD8+CD57+ T cells (not recorded which) from PBMCs. These receptor sequences come from a human donor with aplastic anemia.

This chain uses TRBV20-1 with TRBJ2-3, with a weak D call TRBD2 (6 bases). V shed 3 bases and J shed 4 bases, with 17 bases lying between them. Germline loops: CDR1 DFQATT, CDR2 SNEGSKA (reference sequence). The CDR3 covers 15 residues. DNA of the CDR3: TGCAGTGCTAGTGGGTCTAGCGATTTCGCAGATACGCAGTATTTT. This gives the protein CSASGSSDFADTQYF.

The rearrangement links TRBV15 to TRBJ2-7; D not resolved. Deletions cut 2 bases from V and 6 bases from J, with 20 bases between. Germline-derived CDR1 and CDR2 are LNHNV and YYDKDF (reference sequence). CDR3 size: 16 residues. The CDR3 protein is CATSRPGEANLAEQYV. CDR3 in DNA: TGTGCCACCAGCAGACCGGGTGAGGCGAACCTGGCCGAGCAGTACGTC.

The chain links TRBV2 to TRBJ2-3; no firm D call. Germline V gene sequence: CDR1 SNHLY, CDR2 FYNNEI. CDR3 size: 13 residues. Trimming pared 7 bases from V and 2 bases from J, leaving 10 bases between. CDR3 DNA: TGTGCCAGCACGGACGATGACACAGATACGCAGTATTTT. Residues: CASTDDDTDTQYF.

The genes are TRBV14 and TRBJ2-1, with D possibly being TRBD1 (6 bases). The germline CDR1 and CDR2 sequences are SGHDN and FVKESK. Trimming removed 4 bases from V and 9 bases from J, with 22 bases in between. This CDR3 has 16 amino acids. CDR3 nucleotide sequence: TGTGCCAGCAGCCTAGATCCAAGGGGGATGAACACTGAGCAGTTCTTC. It codes for CASSLDPRGMNTEQFF. Supplemented by reference TRBV14 and TRBJ2-1, the full variable domain reads EAGVTQFPSHSVIEKGQTVTLRCDPISGHDNLYWYRRVMGKEIKFLLHFVKESKQDESGMPNNRFLAERTGGTYSTLKVQPAELEDSGVYFCASSLDPRGMNTEQFFGPGTRLTVL.